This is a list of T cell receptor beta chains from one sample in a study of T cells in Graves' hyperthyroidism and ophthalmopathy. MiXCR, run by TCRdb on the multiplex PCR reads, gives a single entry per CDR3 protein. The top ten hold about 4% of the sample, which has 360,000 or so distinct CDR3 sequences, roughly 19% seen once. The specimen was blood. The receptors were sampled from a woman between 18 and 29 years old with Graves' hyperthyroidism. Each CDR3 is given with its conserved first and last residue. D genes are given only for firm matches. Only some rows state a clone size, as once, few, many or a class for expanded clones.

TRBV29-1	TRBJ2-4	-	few	TGCAGCGTTGACAGGTCAAACATTCAGTACTTC	CSVDRSNIQYF
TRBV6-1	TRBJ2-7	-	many	TGTGCCAGCAGTGAAGCGCGAAAAACCTACGAGCAGTACTTC	CASSEARKTYEQYF
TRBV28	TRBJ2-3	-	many	TGTGCCAGCAGGACCGGGGGCACAGATACGCAGTATTTT	CASRTGGTDTQYF
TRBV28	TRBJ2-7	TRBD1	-	TGTGCCAGCAGTACCCGGACAGGGGGCGATGCCTACGAGCAGTACTTC	CASSTRTGGDAYEQYF
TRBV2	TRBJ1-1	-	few	TGTGCCAGCAGCCCACCGGGAGGGCGGCCTGAAGCTTTCTTT	CASSPPGGRPEAFF
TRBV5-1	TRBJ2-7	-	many	TGCGCCAGTTCTATTAGCGGAACATCCTACGAGCAGTACTTC	CASSISGTSYEQYF
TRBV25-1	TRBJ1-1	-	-	TGTGCCAGCAGTGCGGCTACCGGACGGGACACTGAAGCTTTCTTT	CASSAATGRDTEAFF
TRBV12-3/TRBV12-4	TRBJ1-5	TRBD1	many	TGTGCCAGCAGACAGGGGCTAAATCAGCCCCAGCATTTT	CASRQGLNQPQHF
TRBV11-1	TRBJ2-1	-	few	TGTGCCAGCAGCATTCCGGGACTCGGATACAATGAGCAGTTCTTC	CASSIPGLGYNEQFF
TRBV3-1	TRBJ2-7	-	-	TGTGCCAGCAGCCAAGGGGTTGGGCCGACCTACGAGCAGTACTTC	CASSQGVGPTYEQYF
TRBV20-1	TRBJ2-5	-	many	TGCAGTGCTAGTAGGTCTCTGGAGACCCAGTACTTC	CSASRSLETQYF
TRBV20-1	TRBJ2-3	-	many	TGCAGTGCTAACGGGGACGGCTTCCAAATCGTCTCGTCTGCGCAGTATTTT	CSANGDGFQIVSSAQYF
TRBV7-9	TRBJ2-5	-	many	TGTGCCAGCAGCGGTACGGACGAGACCCAGTACTTC	CASSGTDETQYF
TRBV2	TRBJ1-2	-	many	TGTGCCAGCAGGCCTAAACCGGGCTACACCTTC	CASRPKPGYTF
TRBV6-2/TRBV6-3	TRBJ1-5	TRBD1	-	TGTGCCAGCAGTGTCCGGGACAGGGGGAATCAGCCCCAGCATTTT	CASSVRDRGNQPQHF
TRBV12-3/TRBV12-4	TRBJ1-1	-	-	TGTGCCAGCTTACCTTCGTCAGGAAACACTGAAGCTTTCTTT	CASLPSSGNTEAFF
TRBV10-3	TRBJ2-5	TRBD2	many	TGTGCCATCAGTGGAGGTAGCGGGGGGGCCCAAGAGACCCAGTACTTC	CAISGGSGGAQETQYF
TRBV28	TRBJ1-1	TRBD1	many	TGTGCCAGCAGTTCCTACCCAGGGGGCTCTGAAGCTTTCTTT	CASSSYPGGSEAFF
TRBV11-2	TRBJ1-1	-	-	TGTGCCAGCAGCTTAGATCCGGAAGACACTGAAGCTTTCTTT	CASSLDPEDTEAFF
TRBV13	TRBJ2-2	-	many	TGTGCCAGCAGCATGGACAACACCGGGGAGCTGTTTTTT	CASSMDNTGELFF
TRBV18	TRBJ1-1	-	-	TGTGCCAGCTCACACCCCGCCGGGGTCACTGAAGCTTTCTTT	CASSHPAGVTEAFF
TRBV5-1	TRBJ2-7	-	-	TGCGCCAGCAGCTTGGCCGGGTCAGGCCCACTGGCAACCTACGAGCAGTACTTC	CASSLAGSGPLATYEQYF
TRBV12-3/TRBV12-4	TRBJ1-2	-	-	TGTGCCAGCAGTTTGGATACGGGGGTAAATGGCTACACCTTC	CASSLDTGVNGYTF
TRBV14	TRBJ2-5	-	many	TGTGCCAGCAGCCAAAACAGCCAAGAGACCCAGTACTTC	CASSQNSQETQYF
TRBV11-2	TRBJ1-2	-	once	TGTGCCAGCAGTCGACCGAGGGGCACGGGAGGCGACTATGGCTACACCTTC	CASSRPRGTGGDYGYTF
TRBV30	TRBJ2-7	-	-	TGTGCCTGGAGCGCCGACAGGCGCCTCTACGAGCAGTACTTC	CAWSADRRLYEQYF
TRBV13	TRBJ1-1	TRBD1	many	TGTGCCAGCAGCATGCTCGGGACAGGGGGCACTGAAGCTTTCTTT	CASSMLGTGGTEAFF
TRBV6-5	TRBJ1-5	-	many	TGTGCCAGCAGTTACGGTGAGCAGCCCCAGCATTTT	CASSYGEQPQHF
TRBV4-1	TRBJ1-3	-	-	TGCGCCAGCAGCCAAGGGGTGGGGCGCTCTGGAAACACCATATATTTT	CASSQGVGRSGNTIYF
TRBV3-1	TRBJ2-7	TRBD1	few	TGTGCCAGACAGGGGGCCGACACCACCTACGAGCAGTACTTC	CARQGADTTYEQYF
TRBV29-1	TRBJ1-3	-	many	TGCAGCGTTGCACTCCCGGCATGGGCTGGAAACACCATATATTTT	CSVALPAWAGNTIYF
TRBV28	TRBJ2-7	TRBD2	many	TGTGCCAGCAGCCCCGCAGGGAGGGGTTGGGAGCAGTACTTC	CASSPAGRGWEQYF
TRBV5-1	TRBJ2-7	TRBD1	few	TGCGCCAGCAGCTCGGGGGACAGGGGGCGCTACAACGAGCAGTACTTC	CASSSGDRGRYNEQYF
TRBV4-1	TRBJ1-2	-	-	TGCGCCAGCAGCCGGGGAGGGGAGCTTTATGGCTACACCTTC	CASSRGGELYGYTF
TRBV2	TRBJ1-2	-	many	TGTGCCAGCAGATCGGGGCTGGGGTATGGCTACACCTTC	CASRSGLGYGYTF
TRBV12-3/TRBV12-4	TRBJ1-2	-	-	TGTGCCAGCAGCGAAGTCTGGCGGGCTGGCTACACCTTC	CASSEVWRAGYTF
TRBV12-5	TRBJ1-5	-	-	TGTGCTAGTGGTCCAGGATATAGCAATCAGCCCCAGCATTTT	CASGPGYSNQPQHF